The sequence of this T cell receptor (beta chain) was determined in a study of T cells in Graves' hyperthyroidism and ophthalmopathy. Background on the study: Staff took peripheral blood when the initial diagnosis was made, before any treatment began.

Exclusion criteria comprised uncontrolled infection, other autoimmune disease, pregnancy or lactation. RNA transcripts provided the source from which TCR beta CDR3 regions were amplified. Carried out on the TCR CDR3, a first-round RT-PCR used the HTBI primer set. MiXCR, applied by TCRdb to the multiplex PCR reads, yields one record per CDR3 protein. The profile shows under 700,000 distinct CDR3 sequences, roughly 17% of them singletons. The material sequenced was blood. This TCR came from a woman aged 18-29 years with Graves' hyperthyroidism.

The CDR3 region has the DNA TGCGCCAGCAGCTTGGGGGCGGGTTTAAACACTGAAGCTTTCTTT. Translating it yields CASSLGAGLNTEAFF. This rearrangement joins TRBV5-1 to TRBJ1-1; D is ambiguous. The ends were cut back, 0 bases at V and 2 bases at J, with 11 bases in the middle. The CDR3 consists of 15 residues. Per germline, CDR1 SGHRS and CDR2 YFSETQ.